The next 18 T cell receptor beta chains were all read from a single sample in a study of T cells in Graves' hyperthyroidism and ophthalmopathy. Using RNA transcripts as the source, TCR beta CDR3 regions were amplified. The primer set for the first-round RT-PCR of the TCR CDR3 was HTBI. A single record per CDR3 protein comes from TCRdb applying MiXCR to the multiplex PCR reads. The table records fewer than 650,000 distinct CDR3 sequences, 14% to 15% of them present only once. The sample taken for sequencing was blood. The receptors shown here come from a woman aged 40 to 49 with Graves' ophthalmopathy.

This clonotype was seen only a few times. V and J are TRBV28 and TRBJ1-1; D not resolved. Trimming took 4 bases from V and 5 from J, leaving 11 bases between them. CDR3 length: 13 residues. The V gene's germline CDR1 is MDHEN and CDR2 SYDVKM. CDR3 in amino acids: CASSSLSGTEAFF. CDR3 DNA: TGTGCCAGCAGTTCCCTAAGTGGGACTGAAGCTTTCTTT.

The chain combines TRBV5-1 with TRBJ1-1; maybe TRBD1 (6 bases). V dropped 5 bases and J dropped 6 bases, with 17 bases sitting between them. The CDR3 runs to 14 residues. The germline V gene encodes CDR1 SGHRS and CDR2 YFSETQ. CDR3 region: CASSPGAGKAEAFF. DNA of the CDR3: TGCGCCAGCAGTCCAGGGGCCGGGAAGGCTGAAGCTTTCTTT.

On this clonotype: The junction departs from germline at one end; a sequencing error may be responsible. Written as DNA, the CDR3 is TGTGCCAGCGCTTTTGGCTCACAAGGCATAGAGAACACTGTAGCTTTCTTT. Its protein is CASAFGSQGIENTVAFF. The V call is TRBV6-1, the J call TRBJ1-1; D is uncertain. From germline, CDR1 is MNHNS and CDR2 SASEGT. The CDR3 extends over 17 amino acids.

The CDR3 DNA sequence: TGTGCCAGCAGCCCCCAACAGGGTGGGTCCAGCTACACCTTC. It translates to CASSPQQGGSSYTF. V usage is TRBV7-8 and J usage is TRBJ1-2; weak D call: TRBD1 (6 bases). Germline values: CDR1 SGHVS, CDR2 FQNEAQ. The V end lost 5 bases, the J end lost 9 bases, and 19 bases lay between the germline ends. The CDR3 is 14 residues long.

This clonotype was seen at least ten times. The V and J genes are TRBV12-3 or TRBV12-4 and TRBJ2-4, with a possible D match to TRBD1 (6 bases). Deletions cut 0 bases from V and 8 bases from J, with 11 bases between. The CDR3 contains 14 residues. The CDR3 nucleotides read TGTGCCAGCAGTTTAGCACAGGGTATAGACATTCAGTACTTC. Its protein product is CASSLAQGIDIQYF.

This clonotype was found many times. The chain links TRBV11-2 to TRBJ2-2; D is uncertain. Trimming cost V 7 bases and J 8 bases, with 8 bases left between them. The CDR3 runs to 11 residues. The germline V gene has CDR1 SGHAT and CDR2 FQNNGV. The CDR3 region is CASINWGELFF. CDR3 DNA: TGTGCCAGCATCAACTGGGGGGAGCTGTTTTTT.

The rearrangement joins TRBV2 to TRBJ2-5, with a tentative D call TRBD1 (5 bases). The CDR3 loop spans 14 amino acids. V lost 6 bases and J 2 bases, leaving 13 bases between the germline ends. Germline loops: CDR1 SNHLY, CDR2 FYNNEI. The CDR3 nucleotides are TGTGCCAGCAGCCCGACGACAGATCAAGAGACCCAGTACTTC. This translates into CASSPTTDQETQYF. Full variable domain (outside the CDR3, taken from reference TRBV2 and TRBJ2-5): EPEVTQTPSHQVTQMGQEVILRCVPISNHLYFYWYRQILGQKVEFLVSFYNNEISEKSEIFDDQFSVERPDGSNFTLKIRSTKLEDSAMYFCASSPTTDQETQYFGPGTRLLVL.

This clonotype was picked up many times. The chain combines TRBV7-9 with TRBJ2-7, with D perhaps assigned TRBD1 or TRBD2 (6 bases each). V was clipped by 1 base and J by 6 bases, with 13 bases between them. This CDR3 is built from 14 residues. Germline V gives CDR1 SEHNR, CDR2 FQNEAQ (reference sequence). The CDR3 bases are TGTGCCAGCAGCTTAGATGTGGAGGGGGTCGAGCAGTACTTC. Translation: CASSLDVEGVEQYF.

This clonotype was counted many times. This chain links TRBV5-1 with TRBJ1-1; possible D gene TRBD1, 5 bases. Germline values: CDR1 SGHRS, CDR2 YFSETQ. The V end was cut by 4 bases, the J end by 5 bases, with 15 bases between. The CDR3 runs to 14 residues. Here the CDR3 DNA reads TGCGCCAGCAGCGGGGGGACGTGGGGAACTGAAGCTTTCTTT. Amino acid sequence: CASSGGTWGTEAFF.

The CDR3 spells CAWKGQGSYEQYF. CDR3 sequence (DNA): TGTGCCTGGAAGGGACAGGGCTCCTACGAGCAGTACTTC. The chain combines TRBV30 with TRBJ2-7, with 9 nucleotides matching TRBD1. Germline CDR1 and CDR2: GTSNPN and SVGIG (reference sequence). This CDR3 region has 13 residues. The trim removed 4 bases at V and 0 bases at J, leaving 1 base unmatched.

This clonotype was detected ten times or more. V and J are TRBV12-3 or TRBV12-4 and TRBJ1-5; tentatively, D is TRBD1 (6 bases). The CDR3 contains 16 residues. Trimming shortened V by 5 bases and J by 6 bases, and 20 bases separated the two germline ends. For the CDR3, the DNA is TGTGCCAGCAGTCCGGGCAGACAGGTTGAAGGTCAGCCCCAGCATTTT. It codes for CASSPGRQVEGQPQHF.

This clonotype was counted between two and nine times. The J gene is TRBJ1-1, the V gene TRBV18, with D perhaps TRBD1 (5 bases). This CDR3 comprises 14 residues. Germline V lookup: CDR1 KGHSH, CDR2 LQKENI. V lost 3 bases and J lost 7, with 15 bases in between. CDR3 sequence (DNA): TGTGCCAGCTCACCGTTACAGCGACAGATTGAAGCTTTCTTT. Its protein product is CASSPLQRQIEAFF.

This clonotype was recorded at least ten times. The genes are TRBV25-1 and TRBJ1-2; no reliable D call. V was shortened by 6 bases and J by 8 bases, with 25 bases between the two germline ends. The CDR3 is 16 residues long. CDR1 is MGHDK, CDR2 SYGVNS, per germline. CDR3 coding DNA: TGTGCCAGCAGCTCTCAGGAGCCGGGGATGGTGACGGGCTACACCTTC. It encodes CASSSQEPGMVTGYTF.

This clonotype was seen many times. The chain links TRBV19 to TRBJ1-5, with D possibly matching TRBD1 (5 bases). Germline V gene lookup returns CDR1 LNHDA and CDR2 SQIVND (reference sequence). CDR3 length: 15 amino acids. V dropped 6 bases and J dropped 0 bases, with 12 bases sitting between them. CDR3 loop: CASSRGTYSNQPQHF. CDR3 DNA: TGTGCCAGTAGCCGGGGGACCTATAGCAATCAGCCCCAGCATTTT.

This clonotype was recorded at least ten times. V and J are TRBV12-3 or TRBV12-4 and TRBJ2-7, with 12 bases identical to TRBD2. This CDR3 spans 13 amino acids. V lost 8 bases to trimming and J lost 3 bases; unmatched junction nucleotides: 2. CDR3 in amino acids: CASGLAGNYEQYF. The CDR3 DNA is TGTGCCAGCGGACTAGCGGGGAACTACGAGCAGTACTTC.

The chain joins TRBV28 to TRBJ2-7; no clear D. The CDR3 is 15 residues long. Germline V lookup: CDR1 MDHEN, CDR2 SYDVKM. Trimming removed 4 bases from V and 2 bases from J, with 15 bases in between. The CDR3 spells CASSSATRSAYEQYF. CDR3 nucleotide sequence: TGTGCCAGCAGTTCCGCGACACGCTCGGCCTACGAGCAGTACTTC.

The table lists this clonotype with a few counts. The rearrangement uses TRBV11-3 and TRBJ2-5, with 15 bases fitting TRBD2. The CDR3 loop spans 17 amino acids. The V gene end was trimmed by 4 bases and the J gene end by 3 bases; junction bases not matched to a gene: 6. Germline-derived CDR1 and CDR2 are SGHNT and YENEEA. CDR3 nucleotides: TGTGCCAGCAGCTCCGGACTAGCGGGAGGGCTAGAAGAGACCCAGTACTTC. Translation gives CASSSGLAGGLEETQYF.

The sample holds many counts of this clonotype. This chain connects TRBV5-1 to TRBJ1-5; D gene unclear. This CDR3 is 15 amino acids long. V was trimmed by 8 bases and J by 4 bases, leaving 19 bases between them. The V gene's germline CDR1 is SGHRS and CDR2 YFSETQ. CDR3: CASPSVQHINQPQHF. For the CDR3, the DNA is TGCGCCAGTCCCTCGGTACAGCATATTAATCAGCCCCAGCATTTT.